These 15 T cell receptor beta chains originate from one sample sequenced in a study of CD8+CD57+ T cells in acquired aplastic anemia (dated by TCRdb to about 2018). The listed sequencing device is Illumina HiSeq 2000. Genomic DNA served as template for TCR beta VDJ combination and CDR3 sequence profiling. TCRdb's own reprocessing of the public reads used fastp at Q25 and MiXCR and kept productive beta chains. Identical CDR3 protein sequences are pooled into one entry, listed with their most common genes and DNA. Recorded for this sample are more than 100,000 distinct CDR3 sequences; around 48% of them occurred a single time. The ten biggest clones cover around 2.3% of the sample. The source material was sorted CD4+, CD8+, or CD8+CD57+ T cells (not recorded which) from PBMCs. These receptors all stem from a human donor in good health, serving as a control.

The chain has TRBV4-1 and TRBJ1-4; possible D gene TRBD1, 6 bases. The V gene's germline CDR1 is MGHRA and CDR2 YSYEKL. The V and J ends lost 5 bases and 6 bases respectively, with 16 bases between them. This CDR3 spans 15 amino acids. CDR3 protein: CASSDRQVRDEKLFF. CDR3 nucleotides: TGCGCCAGCAGCGATAGACAGGTCCGGGATGAAAAACTGTTTTTT.

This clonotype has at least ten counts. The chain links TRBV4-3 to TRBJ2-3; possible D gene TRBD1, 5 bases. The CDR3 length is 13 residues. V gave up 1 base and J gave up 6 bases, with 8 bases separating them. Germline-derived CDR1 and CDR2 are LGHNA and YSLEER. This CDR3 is CASSQVKGDTQYF. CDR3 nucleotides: TGCGCCAGCAGCCAAGTCAAGGGGGATACGCAGTATTTT.

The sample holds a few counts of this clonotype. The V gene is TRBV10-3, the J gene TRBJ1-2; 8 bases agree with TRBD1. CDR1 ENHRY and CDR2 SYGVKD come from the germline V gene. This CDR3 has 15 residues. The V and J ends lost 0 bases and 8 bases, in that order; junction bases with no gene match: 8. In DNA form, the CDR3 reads TGTGCCATCAGTGAGTCCGTCGGACAGGGAAGGGGCTACACCTTC. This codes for CAISESVGQGRGYTF.

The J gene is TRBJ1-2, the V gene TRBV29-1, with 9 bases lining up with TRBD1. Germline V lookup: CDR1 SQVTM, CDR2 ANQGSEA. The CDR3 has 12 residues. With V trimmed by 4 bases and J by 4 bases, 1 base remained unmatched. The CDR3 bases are TGCAGCGTTGGACAGGGGGGCTATGGCTACACCTTC. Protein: CSVGQGGYGYTF.

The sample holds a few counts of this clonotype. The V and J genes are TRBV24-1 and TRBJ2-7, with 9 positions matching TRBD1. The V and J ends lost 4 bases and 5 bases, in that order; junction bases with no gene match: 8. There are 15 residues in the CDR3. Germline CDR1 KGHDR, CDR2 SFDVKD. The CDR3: CATSDAGQGANEQYF. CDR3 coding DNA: TGTGCCACCAGTGACGCGGGACAGGGAGCGAACGAGCAGTACTTC.

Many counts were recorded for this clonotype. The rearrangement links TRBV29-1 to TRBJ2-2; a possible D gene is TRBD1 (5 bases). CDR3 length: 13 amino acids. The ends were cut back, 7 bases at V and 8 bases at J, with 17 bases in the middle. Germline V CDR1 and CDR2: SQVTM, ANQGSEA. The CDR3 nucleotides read TGCAGCGCCTGGATTGGGGCATCTGGGGAGCTGTTTTTT. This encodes CSAWIGASGELFF.

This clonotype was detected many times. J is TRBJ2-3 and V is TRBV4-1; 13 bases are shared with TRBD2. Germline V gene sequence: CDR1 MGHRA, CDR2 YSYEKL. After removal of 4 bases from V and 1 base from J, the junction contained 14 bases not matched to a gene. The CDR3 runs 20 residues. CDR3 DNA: TGCGCCAGCAGCCTCCTCCCGGGACTAGCGGGAATAGGTGGCACAGATACGCAGTATTTT. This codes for CASSLLPGLAGIGGTDTQYF.

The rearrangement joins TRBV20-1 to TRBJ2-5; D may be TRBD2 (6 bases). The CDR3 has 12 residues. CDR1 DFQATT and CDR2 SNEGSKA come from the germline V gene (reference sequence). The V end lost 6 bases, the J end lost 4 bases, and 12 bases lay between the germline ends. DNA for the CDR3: TGCAGTGCCTTAGCGGAAGGAGAGACCCAGTACTTC. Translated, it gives CSALAEGETQYF.

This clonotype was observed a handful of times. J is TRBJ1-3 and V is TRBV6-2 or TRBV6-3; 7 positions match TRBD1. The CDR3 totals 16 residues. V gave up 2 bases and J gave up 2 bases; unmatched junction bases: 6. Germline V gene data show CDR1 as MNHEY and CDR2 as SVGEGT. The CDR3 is CASSYDHRGAGNTIYF. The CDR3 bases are TGTGCCAGCAGTTACGACCACAGGGGAGCTGGAAACACCATATATTTT.

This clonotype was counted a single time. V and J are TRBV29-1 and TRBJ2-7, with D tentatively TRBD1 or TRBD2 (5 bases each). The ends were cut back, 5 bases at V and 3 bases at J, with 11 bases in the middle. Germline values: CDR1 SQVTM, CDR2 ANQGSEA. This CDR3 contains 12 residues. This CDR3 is CSVWDGFYEQYF. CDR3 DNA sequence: TGCAGCGTTTGGGACGGGTTCTACGAGCAGTACTTC.

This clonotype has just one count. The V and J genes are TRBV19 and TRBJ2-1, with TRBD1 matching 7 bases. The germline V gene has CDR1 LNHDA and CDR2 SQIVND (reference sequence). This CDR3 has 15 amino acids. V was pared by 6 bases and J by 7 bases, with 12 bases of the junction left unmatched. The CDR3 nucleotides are TGTGCCAGTAGGCAGACAGGGATTGGGTCTAATGAGCAGTTCTTC. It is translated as CASRQTGIGSNEQFF.

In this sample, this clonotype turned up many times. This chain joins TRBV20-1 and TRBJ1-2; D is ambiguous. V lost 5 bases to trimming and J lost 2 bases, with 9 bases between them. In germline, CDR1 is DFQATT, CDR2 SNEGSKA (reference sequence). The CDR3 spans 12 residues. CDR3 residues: CSARVANYGYTF. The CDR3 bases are TGCAGTGCTCGGGTAGCGAACTATGGCTACACCTTC.

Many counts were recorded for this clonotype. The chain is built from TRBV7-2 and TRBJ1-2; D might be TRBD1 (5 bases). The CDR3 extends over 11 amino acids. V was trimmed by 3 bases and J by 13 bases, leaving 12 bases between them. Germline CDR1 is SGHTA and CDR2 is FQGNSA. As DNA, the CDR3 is TGTGCCAGCAGCTTGGGGGGTTGGAGCACCTTC. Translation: CASSLGGWSTF.

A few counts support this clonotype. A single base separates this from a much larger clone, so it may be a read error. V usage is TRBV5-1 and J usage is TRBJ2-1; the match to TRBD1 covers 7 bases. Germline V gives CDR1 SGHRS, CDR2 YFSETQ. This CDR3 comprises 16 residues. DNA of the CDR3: TGCGCCGGCAGCTTGCTAACACAGGGGAACAACAATGAGCAGTTCTTC. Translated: CAGSLLTQGNNNEQFF.

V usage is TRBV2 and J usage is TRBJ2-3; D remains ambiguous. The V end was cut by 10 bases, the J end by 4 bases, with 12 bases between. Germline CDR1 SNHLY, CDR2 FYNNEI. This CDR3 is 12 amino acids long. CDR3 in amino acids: CATLEWPDTQYF. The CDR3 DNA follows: TGTGCCACCCTGGAGTGGCCAGATACGCAGTATTTT.